Sequencing of this T cell receptor beta chain was carried out in a study of blood T cells in healthy people across ages. Through a sample-barcoded 5' primer and a J-beta primer mix, a second PCR was run for roughly 6 to 12 cycles. TCRdb reprocessed the 5' RACE reads via MiXCR and lists one record per CDR3 protein. Among more than 650,000 distinct CDR3 sequences listed, around 25% were seen once. The CDR3 loop spans 15 amino acids. The ends lost 5 bases at V and 3 bases at J; junction bases unmatched: 7. Germline CDR1 and CDR2: MDHEN and SYDVKM. This clonotype was picked up a small number of times. The antigen is not known. Regarding the study as a whole: CMV status of donors was not determined, possibly confounding expanded clonotype changes. Naive and antigen-experienced cells could not be conclusively compared, given unsorted PBMCs. Long-lived donors had more naive CD4+ cells and higher diversity than aged donors.

The same data also went into a second study, on T cells of mothers and their children.

Sequenced material: blood. The V call is TRBV28, the J call TRBJ2-5; 9 bases fit TRBD1. The clonotype comes from a boy younger than 18 in good health. The CDR3 loop is CASSPAGQGKETQYF. DNA for the CDR3: TGTGCCAGCAGTCCGGCGGGACAGGGCAAAGAGACCCAGTACTTC.